These 13 T cell receptor beta chains came from one sample sequenced in a study of chemoradiotherapy in HPV16-positive cancers. The protocol was immunoSEQ multiplex PCR, while the TCRdb copy is restricted to in-frame clones and leaves out a portion. In the table there are approximately 12,000 clones, around 81% of which are singletons. This specimen was taken from a patient who underwent chemoradiotherapy. The receptors come from a human donor with HPV-associated anogenital cancer.

A few counts support this clone. CDR3 in DNA: TGTGCCTGGAGTCGGGGGGAAGGCACTGAAGCTTTCTTT. Its translation is CAWSRGEGTEAFF. The genes are TRBV30 and TRBJ1-1, with a weak D call TRBD1 (5 bases). The CDR3 contains 13 residues. V was shortened by 2 bases and J by 4 bases, with 11 bases between the two germline ends. CDR1 and CDR2 (germline): GTSNPN, SVGIG (reference sequence).

The gene calls are TRBV30 and TRBJ2-7, with D perhaps TRBD2 (6 bases). The germline V gene has CDR1 GTSNPN and CDR2 SVGIG (reference sequence). V dropped 1 base and J dropped 2 bases, with 12 bases sitting between them. The CDR3 is 14 amino acids. The CDR3 DNA reads as TGTGCCTGGAGTGCGGCGGGACGGACCTACGAGCAGTACTTC. Encoded protein: CAWSAAGRTYEQYF. The full variable domain, completed using reference TRBV30 and TRBJ2-7, is SQTIHQWPATLVQPVGSPLSLECTVEGTSNPNLYWYRQAAGRGLQLLFYSVGIGQISSEVPQNLSASRPQDRQFILSSKKLLLSDSGFYLCAWSAAGRTYEQYFGPGTRLTVT.

The chain couples TRBV5-1 to TRBJ2-3; D ambiguous. V gave up 4 bases and J gave up 2 bases, with 5 bases separating them. The CDR3 loop spans 12 amino acids. Germline CDR1 is SGHRS and CDR2 is YFSETQ. This CDR3 reads CASSLPTDTQYF. The CDR3 bases are TGCGCCAGCAGCCTACCCACAGATACGCAGTATTTT.

This chain uses TRBV10-2 with TRBJ1-2, with D possibly TRBD1 on 5 matching bases. From germline, CDR1 is WSHSY and CDR2 SAAADI. CDR3 length equals 14 residues. The V and J ends lost 5 bases and 4 bases respectively, with 14 bases between them. CDR3 region: CASSFSGAIYGYTF. Here the CDR3 DNA reads TGCGCCAGCAGTTTTTCCGGGGCGATCTATGGCTACACCTTC.

This clone was seen a handful of times. The rearrangement uses TRBV29-1 and TRBJ1-1; D gene uncertain. The CDR3 sequence is 13 residues long. V dropped 7 bases and J dropped 1 base, with 13 bases sitting between them. Per the germline V gene, CDR1 is SQVTM and CDR2 is ANQGSEA. CDR3 DNA sequence: TGCAGCGCCCGACCGCCTGGGAACACTGAAGCTTTCTTT. Its translation is CSARPPGNTEAFF.

This chain links TRBV14 with TRBJ1-1, with D possibly matching TRBD1 (5 bases). Germline assignment: CDR1 SGHDN and CDR2 FVKESK. Trimming cost V 0 bases and J 5 bases, with 19 bases left between them. The CDR3 is 17 residues long. The CDR3 region is CASSQDLWGFRATEAFF. The CDR3 DNA reads as TGTGCCAGCAGCCAAGATCTTTGGGGGTTTAGAGCAACTGAAGCTTTCTTT.

This sequence joins TRBV5-1 and TRBJ1-5, with a possible D match to TRBD1 (6 bases). Germline CDR1 and CDR2: SGHRS and YFSETQ. The CDR3 spans 15 residues. V shed 1 base and J shed 5 bases, with 13 bases lying between them. For the CDR3, the DNA is TGCGCCAGCAGCTTGACAGGGAGGAGGGATCAGCCCCAGCATTTT. The encoded protein is CASSLTGRRDQPQHF.

The rearrangement uses TRBV6-5 and TRBJ1-1; tentatively, D is TRBD1 (5 bases). The V end was cut by 4 bases, the J end by 5 bases, with 11 bases between. CDR3 length equals 13 residues. Germline CDR1 MNHEY, CDR2 SVGAGI. The CDR3 loop is CASSSGTGTEAFF. Written as DNA, the CDR3 is TGTGCCAGCAGTTCCGGGACCGGAACTGAAGCTTTCTTT.

CDR3 protein: CASSTTGHGYEKLFF. CDR3 sequence (DNA): TGTGCCAGCAGTACGACAGGCCACGGGTATGAAAAACTGTTTTTT. This chain links TRBV27 with TRBJ1-4; possibly TRBD1 for D (6 bases). From germline, CDR1 is MNHEY and CDR2 SMNVEV (reference sequence). The CDR3 has 15 amino acids. The V gene lost 5 bases and the J gene lost 6 bases, with 16 bases spanning the gap. The variable domain in full, completed from reference TRBV27 and TRBJ1-4, reads EAQVTQNPRYLITVTGKKLTVTCSQNMNHEYMSWYRQDPGLGLRQIYYSMNVEVTDKGDVPEGYKVSRKEKRNFPLILESPSPNQTSLYFCASSTTGHGYEKLFFGSGTQLSVL.

The chain couples TRBV10-2 to TRBJ2-2; a weak D match, TRBD2 (5 bases). The CDR3 runs 12 residues. The V gene's germline CDR1 is WSHSY and CDR2 SAAADI. Trimming took off 9 bases at V and 3 bases at J, with 8 bases between the two ends. The CDR3 spells CASLGDTGELFF. CDR3 DNA: TGCGCCAGTCTGGGAGACACCGGGGAGCTGTTTTTT.

In this sample, this clone turned up a few times. J is TRBJ1-1 and V is TRBV28; D is possibly TRBD1 (6 bases). The ends were cut back, 5 bases at V and 5 bases at J, with 15 bases in the middle. CDR3 length: 14 amino acids. Per the germline V gene, CDR1 is MDHEN and CDR2 is SYDVKM. The CDR3 reads CASSHRALRTEAFF. In DNA, the CDR3 is TGTGCCAGCAGTCACAGGGCCTTGAGGACTGAAGCTTTCTTT.

V usage is TRBV5-4 and J usage is TRBJ1-4; 7 bases are shared with TRBD1. Germline CDR1 is SGHNT and CDR2 is YYREEE (reference sequence). The CDR3 runs to 16 residues. The V gene end was trimmed by 3 bases and the J gene end by 1 base; junction bases not matched to a gene: 6. The CDR3 is CASSSGGLETNEKLFF. The CDR3 bases are TGTGCCAGCAGCTCAGGGGGTTTGGAAACTAATGAAAAACTGTTTTTT. Full variable domain (rest looked up from reference TRBV5-4 and TRBJ1-4): ETGVTQSPTHLIKTRGQQVTLRCSSQSGHNTVSWYQQALGQGPQFIFQYYREEENGRGNFPPRFSGLQFPNYSSELNVNALELDDSALYLCASSSGGLETNEKLFFGSGTQLSVL.

The rearrangement links TRBV19 to TRBJ2-1; D is unclear. V lost 5 bases and J 0 bases, leaving 14 bases between the germline ends. Per the germline V gene, CDR1 is LNHDA and CDR2 is SQIVND (reference sequence). The CDR3 consists of 16 residues. The CDR3 is CASSFNLLSSYNEQFF. The CDR3 DNA follows: TGTGCCAGTAGTTTTAACCTCTTGAGCTCCTACAATGAGCAGTTCTTC.